This entry concerns a single TCR beta chain. This entry is derived from a study of cytomegalovirus exposure and HLA in healthy donors. Using immunoSEQ multiplex PCR, the repertoire was profiled, and TCRdb retains in-frame clones only, with some absent. The data show 300,000 or so clones, around 90% seen once. The germline gives CDR1 SGHAT, CDR2 FQNNGV. The germline V and J ends were trimmed by 5 bases and 11 bases, with 7 bases remaining between them. The CDR3 extends over 11 amino acids. V is TRBV11-2 and J is TRBJ2-6, with unresolved D. Material for sequencing was PBMCs. The clonotype comes from a man aged 25-45 years in good health and CMV-seronegative. The CDR3 region is CASSHRDVLTF. The CDR3 bases are TGTGCCAGCAGCCATCGGGACGTCCTGACTTTC.